These 3 T cell receptor beta chains were sequenced from one sample in a study of T cell responses to AZD1222 COVID-19 vaccine. TCRdb's copy holds only in-frame clones and misses some; the assay was immunoSEQ multiplex PCR. The sample holds about 130,000 clones, roughly 94% seen once. The source material was peripheral blood, sampled on day 0 of AZD1222 vaccination. These receptors were obtained from an adult in good health.

The genes are TRBV19 and TRBJ2-7; D ambiguous. V was cut by 10 bases and J by 2 bases, with 18 bases left in between. The CDR3 has 14 residues. Per germline, CDR1 LNHDA and CDR2 SQIVND (reference sequence). The CDR3 nucleotides read TGTGCCACCCGAAACGAAATACATCCCTACGAGCAGTACTTC. This sequence encodes CATRNEIHPYEQYF.

The V call is TRBV18, the J call TRBJ1-5; possible D gene TRBD1, 5 bases. CDR3 length: 13 residues. V gave up 3 bases and J gave up 4 bases, with 7 bases separating them. Germline assignment: CDR1 KGHSH and CDR2 LQKENI. The CDR3 loop reads CASSPTANQPQHF. CDR3 sequence (DNA): TGTGCCAGCTCACCGACAGCTAATCAGCCCCAGCATTTT.

The chain couples TRBV9 to TRBJ2-7; D call uncertain. Germline CDR1 and CDR2: SGDLS and YYNGEE. V was pared by 4 bases and J by 7 bases, with 21 bases between. CDR3 length equals 15 residues. CDR3 coding DNA: TGTGCCAGCAGCACCGAGTCCGGCCTGCGTGGTGAGCAGTACTTC. Amino acid sequence: CASSTESGLRGEQYF.